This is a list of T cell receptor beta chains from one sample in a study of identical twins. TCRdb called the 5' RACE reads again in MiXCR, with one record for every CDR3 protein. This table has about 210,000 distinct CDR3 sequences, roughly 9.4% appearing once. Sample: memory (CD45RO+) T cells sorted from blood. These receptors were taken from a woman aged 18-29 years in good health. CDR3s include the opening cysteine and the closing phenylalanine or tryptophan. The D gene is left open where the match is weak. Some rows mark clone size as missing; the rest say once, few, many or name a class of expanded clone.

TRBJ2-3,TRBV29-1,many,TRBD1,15,CSVEEWDRSTDTQYF,TGCAGCGTTGAAGAATGGGACAGGAGCACAGATACGCAGTATTTT
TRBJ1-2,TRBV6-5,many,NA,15,CASSYATTGNYGYTF,TGTGCCAGCAGTTACGCCACCACGGGAAACTATGGCTACACCTTC
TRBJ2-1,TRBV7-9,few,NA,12,CASSTGYNEQFF,TGTGCCAGCAGCACCGGTTACAATGAGCAGTTCTTC
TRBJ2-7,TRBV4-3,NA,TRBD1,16,CASSQEWGTGTYEQYF,TGCGCCAGCAGCCAAGAGTGGGGGACAGGTACCTACGAGCAGTACTTC
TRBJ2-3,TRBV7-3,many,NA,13,CASSFGVADTQYF,TGTGCCAGCAGCTTTGGAGTGGCAGATACGCAGTATTTT
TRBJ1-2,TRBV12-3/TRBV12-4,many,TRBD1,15,CASSLSGRTGSGYTF,TGTGCCAGCAGTTTAAGTGGAAGGACAGGGTCCGGCTACACCTTC
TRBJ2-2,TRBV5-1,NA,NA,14,CASHGGLNTGELSF,TGCGCCAGCCACGGGGGCTTGAACACCGGGGAGCTGTCTTTT
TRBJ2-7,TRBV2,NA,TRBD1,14,CASRRQGIIAVQYF,TGTGCCAGCAGACGACAGGGGATTATTGCGGTGCAGTACTTC
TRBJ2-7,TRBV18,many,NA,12,CASSPSSYEQYF,TGTGCCAGCTCGCCTAGCTCCTACGAGCAGTACTTC
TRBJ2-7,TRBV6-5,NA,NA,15,CASSYGSGVPYEQYF,TGTGCCAGCAGTTACGGATCGGGTGTTCCCTACGAGCAGTACTTC
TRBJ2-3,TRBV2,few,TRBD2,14,CASRNSGGTDTQYF,TGTGCCAGCAGAAATAGCGGGGGCACAGATACGCAGTATTTT
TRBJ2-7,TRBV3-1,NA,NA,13,CASSRESSYEQYF,TGTGCCAGCAGCCGTGAGTCCTCCTACGAGCAGTACTTC
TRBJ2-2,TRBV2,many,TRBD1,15,CASSVQGANTGELFF,TGTGCCAGCAGCGTACAGGGGGCGAACACCGGGGAGCTGTTTTTT
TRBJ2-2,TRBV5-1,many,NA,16,CASSPDMERNTGELFF,TGCGCCAGCAGCCCTGATATGGAGAGGAACACCGGGGAGCTGTTTTTT
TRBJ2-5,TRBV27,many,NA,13,CASSSLAQETQYF,TGTGCCAGCAGTAGTCTAGCGCAAGAGACCCAGTACTTC
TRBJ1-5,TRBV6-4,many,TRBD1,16,CASSDSPGQGNQPQHF,TGTGCCAGCAGTGACTCGCCGGGACAGGGCAATCAGCCCCAGCATTTT
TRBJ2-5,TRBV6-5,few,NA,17,CASSYAFLAGAPETQYF,TGTGCCAGCAGTTACGCCTTCCTCGCGGGGGCGCCGGAGACCCAGTACTTC
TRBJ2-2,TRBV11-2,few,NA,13,CASSLWGTGELFF,TGTGCCAGCAGCTTATGGGGCACCGGGGAGCTGTTTTTT
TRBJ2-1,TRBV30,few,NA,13,CAWSVQGVGEQFF,TGTGCCTGGAGTGTACAGGGTGTGGGTGAGCAGTTCTTC
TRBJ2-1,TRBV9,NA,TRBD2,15,CASSAGTSGEYKQFF,TGTGCCAGCAGCGCCGGGACTAGCGGGGAATATAAGCAGTTCTTC
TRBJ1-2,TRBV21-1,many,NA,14,CASSPTDPDYGYTF,TGTGCCAGCAGCCCTACCGACCCTGACTATGGCTACACCTTC
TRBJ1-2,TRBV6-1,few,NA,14,CASAREAAAYGYTF,TGTGCCAGCGCTCGAGAGGCAGCCGCCTATGGCTACACCTTC
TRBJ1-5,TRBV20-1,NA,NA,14,CSASPRQLGQPQHF,TGCAGTGCTAGTCCGCGGCAACTAGGTCAGCCCCAGCATTTT
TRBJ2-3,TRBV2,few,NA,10,CASYPDTQYF,TGTGCCAGCTACCCAGATACGCAGTATTTT
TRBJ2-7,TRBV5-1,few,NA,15,CASSYGLTSSYEQYF,TGCGCCAGCAGCTATGGGCTAACTAGCTCCTACGAGCAGTACTTC
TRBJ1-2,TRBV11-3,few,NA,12,CASSTGTNGYTF,TGTGCCAGCAGCACCGGGACAAATGGCTACACCTTC
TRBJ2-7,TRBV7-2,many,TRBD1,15,CASSLVVTGAYEQYF,TGTGCCAGCAGCTTAGTTGTAACAGGGGCCTACGAGCAGTACTTC
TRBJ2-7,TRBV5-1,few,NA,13,CASSYLSSYEQYF,TGCGCCAGCAGCTATCTGAGCTCCTACGAGCAGTACTTC
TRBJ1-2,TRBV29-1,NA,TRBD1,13,CSVAPGTGHGYTF,TGCAGCGTAGCCCCCGGGACAGGGCATGGCTACACCTTC
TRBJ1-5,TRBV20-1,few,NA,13,CSARPEGDQPQHF,TGCAGTGCTAGACCCGAGGGGGATCAGCCCCAGCATTTT
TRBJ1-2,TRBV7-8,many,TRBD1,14,CASTPDRGDYGYTF,TGTGCCAGCACCCCGGACAGGGGAGACTATGGCTACACCTTC
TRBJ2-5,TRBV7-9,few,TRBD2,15,CASSSWTSGDETQYF,TGTGCCAGCAGCTCCTGGACTAGCGGGGATGAGACCCAGTACTTC
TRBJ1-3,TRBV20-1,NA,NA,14,CSAKRGGSGNTIYF,TGCAGTGCCAAAAGGGGAGGGAGTGGAAACACCATATATTTT
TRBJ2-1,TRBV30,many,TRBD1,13,CACRRGTYNEQFF,TGTGCCTGCCGCAGGGGGACCTACAATGAGCAGTTCTTC
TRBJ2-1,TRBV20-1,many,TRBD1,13,CSATDRVHDEQFF,TGCAGTGCCACAGACAGGGTACACGATGAGCAGTTCTTC
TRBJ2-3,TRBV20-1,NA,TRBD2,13,CSARPAGVSTQYF,TGCAGTGCTAGGCCAGCGGGAGTGTCTACGCAGTATTTT
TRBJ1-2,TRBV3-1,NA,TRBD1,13,CASTPGTGYGYTF,TGTGCCAGCACCCCCGGGACAGGGTATGGCTACACCTTC
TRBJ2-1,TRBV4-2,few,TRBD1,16,CASSQDGQVSYNEQFF,TGTGCCAGCAGCCAAGACGGACAGGTCTCCTACAATGAGCAGTTCTTC
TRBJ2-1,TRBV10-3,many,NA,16,CAISEYDLSSYNEQFF,TGTGCCATCAGTGAGTATGACCTCAGCTCCTACAATGAGCAGTTCTTC
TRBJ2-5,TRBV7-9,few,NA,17,CASSRGMGGGTQETQYF,TGTGCCAGCAGCCGGGGGATGGGCGGCGGGACACAAGAGACCCAGTACTTC
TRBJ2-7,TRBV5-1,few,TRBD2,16,CASSPSFSGNSYEQYF,TGCGCCAGCAGCCCCTCCTTTAGCGGGAACTCCTACGAGCAGTACTTC
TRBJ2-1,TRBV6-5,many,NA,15,CASSYSSGYYNEQFF,TGTGCCAGCAGTTACTCTTCAGGGTACTACAATGAGCAGTTCTTC
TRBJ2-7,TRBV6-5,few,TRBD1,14,CASSYSGTVYEQYF,TGTGCCAGCAGTTACTCCGGGACAGTCTACGAGCAGTACTTC
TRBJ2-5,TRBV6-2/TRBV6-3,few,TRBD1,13,CASSRGQGASQYF,TGTGCCAGCAGCAGAGGACAGGGGGCCTCCCAGTACTTC
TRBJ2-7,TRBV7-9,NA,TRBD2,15,CASSYRLAGVGEQYF,TGTGCCAGCAGCTACCGACTAGCGGGAGTTGGCGAGCAGTACTTC
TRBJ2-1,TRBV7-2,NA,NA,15,CASSFSYGGHNEQFF,TGTGCCAGCAGCTTTTCTTACGGGGGGCACAATGAGCAGTTCTTC
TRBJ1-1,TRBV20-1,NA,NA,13,CSAIGTGEGRAFF,TGCAGTGCTATCGGGACGGGGGAAGGTCGAGCTTTCTTT
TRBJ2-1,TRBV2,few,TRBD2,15,CASSPGTSGGGEQFF,TGTGCCAGCAGTCCCGGGACTAGCGGGGGGGGTGAGCAGTTCTTC
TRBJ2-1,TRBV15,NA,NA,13,CATSREDWNEQFF,TGTGCCACCAGCAGAGAGGATTGGAATGAGCAGTTCTTC
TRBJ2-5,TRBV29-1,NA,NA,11,CSVEGAETQYF,TGCAGCGTCGAGGGCGCAGAGACCCAGTACTTC
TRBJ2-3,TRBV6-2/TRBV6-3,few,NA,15,CACRFRDYGTDTQYF,TGTGCCTGTCGCTTCCGGGATTATGGAACAGATACGCAGTATTTT
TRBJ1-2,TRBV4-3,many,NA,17,CASSQELRRKTNYGYTF,TGCGCCAGCAGCCAAGAGTTGCGCCGGAAAACTAACTATGGCTACACCTTC
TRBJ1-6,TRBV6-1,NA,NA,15,CASTDLAGVDSPLHF,TGTGCCAGCACTGACCTGGCGGGGGTGGATTCACCCCTCCACTTT
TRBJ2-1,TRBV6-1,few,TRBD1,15,CASSEPPDRGQGQFF,TGTGCCAGCAGTGAACCACCCGACAGGGGGCAAGGGCAGTTCTTC
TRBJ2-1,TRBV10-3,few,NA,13,CATSDREYNEQFF,TGTGCCACCTCGGACAGAGAATACAATGAGCAGTTCTTC
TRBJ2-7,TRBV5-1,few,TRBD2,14,CASSSTGGAYEQYF,TGCGCCAGCAGCTCGACGGGAGGGGCCTACGAGCAGTACTTC
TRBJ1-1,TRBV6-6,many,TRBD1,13,CASSRGEATEAFF,TGTGCCAGCAGCAGGGGGGAGGCCACTGAAGCTTTCTTT
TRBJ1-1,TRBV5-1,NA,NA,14,CASRSGTKNTEAFF,TGCGCCAGCAGGAGCGGGACAAAGAACACTGAAGCTTTCTTT
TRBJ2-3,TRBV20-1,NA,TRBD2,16,CSARDPSSGRGNTQYF,TGCAGTGCTAGAGATCCTTCTAGCGGGAGGGGAAATACGCAGTATTTT
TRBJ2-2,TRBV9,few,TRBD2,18,CASSPTLAGVLGTGELFF,TGTGCCAGCAGCCCTACGCTAGCGGGGGTTTTGGGCACCGGGGAGCTGTTTTTT